A single sample is the source of the 10 T cell receptor beta chains below, sequenced in a study of T cell responses to AZD1222 COVID-19 vaccine. The table came from immunoSEQ multiplex PCR; TCRdb's copy has only in-frame clones and leaves some out. This table holds 150,000 or so clones, nearly 95% found once. The input for sequencing was peripheral blood, taken on day 0 of AZD1222 vaccination. These receptor sequences come from an adult in good health.

This clone has a handful of counts. The chain combines TRBV28 with TRBJ2-2; TRBD2 agrees at 7 bases. CDR1 and CDR2 from the germline V gene are MDHEN and SYDVKM. CDR3 length: 16 residues. Unmatched junction bases numbered 11, after V lost 7 bases and J lost 3 bases. This CDR3 is CASNTWWGRDTGELFF. The DNA for the CDR3 is TGTGCCAGCAACACTTGGTGGGGGAGGGACACCGGGGAGCTGTTTTTT.

The chain combines TRBV9 with TRBJ2-3; no firm D call. This CDR3 region has 13 residues. Germline CDR1 SGDLS, CDR2 YYNGEE. V shed 3 bases and J shed 2 bases, with 7 bases lying between them. The CDR3 loop reads CASSAPITDTQYF. CDR3 DNA sequence: TGTGCCAGCAGCGCCCCCATCACAGATACGCAGTATTTT.

The chain employs TRBV12-3 or TRBV12-4 and TRBJ2-1; 8 bases line up with TRBD1. This CDR3 has 13 residues. After removal of 1 base from V and 14 bases from J, the junction contained 7 bases not matched to a gene. In nucleotides, the CDR3 is TGTGCCAGCAGTTTAGGAGACAGGGGCAGGGAGTTCTTC. It codes for CASSLGDRGREFF.

The rearrangement uses TRBV7-2 and TRBJ2-3, with D uncertain. Germline V gives CDR1 SGHTA, CDR2 FQGNSA. This CDR3 region has 12 residues. The ends were cut back, 5 bases at V and 6 bases at J, with 9 bases in the middle. The CDR3: CASSKEADTQYF. In nucleotides, the CDR3 is TGTGCCAGCAGCAAAGAGGCGGATACGCAGTATTTT.

This chain joins TRBV2 and TRBJ2-1, with 11 nucleotides matching TRBD2. The germline V gene encodes CDR1 SNHLY and CDR2 FYNNEI. The CDR3 has 14 residues. V dropped 6 bases and J dropped 9; count of bases not matched to a gene: 7. CDR3 sequence (DNA): TGTGCCAGCAGGATAGCGGGAGGGCTGGGTGAGCAGTTCTTC. Amino acid sequence: CASRIAGGLGEQFF.

The chain couples TRBV4-2 to TRBJ2-3; 7 nucleotides match TRBD2. The CDR3 spans 15 residues. CDR1 and CDR2 from the germline V gene are LGHNA and YNFKEQ. The trim removed 0 bases at V and 1 base at J, leaving 1 base unmatched. The CDR3 sequence: CASSQDRGGTDTQYF. In DNA form, the CDR3 reads TGTGCCAGCAGCCAAGATCGGGGGGGCACAGATACGCAGTATTTT.

The chain is built from TRBV9 and TRBJ2-7; the D is unclear. Trimming cost V 0 bases and J 1 base, with 11 bases left between them. This CDR3 has 15 residues. Germline CDR1 SGDLS, CDR2 YYNGEE. The CDR3 DNA reads TGTGCCAGCAGCGTAGGCTTGGGCCTTTCCTACGAGCAGTACTTC. Translation gives CASSVGLGLSYEQYF.

This clone was detected only once. The chain has TRBV9 and TRBJ2-7, with TRBD2 matching 13 bases. Looked up from germline, CDR1 is SGDLS and CDR2 is YYNGEE. CDR3 size: 15 residues. V lost 3 bases to trimming and J lost 5 bases; unmatched junction nucleotides: 5. CDR3 DNA: TGTGCCAGCAGCGCGGGACTAGCGGGACTCGACGAGCAGTACTTC. Amino acids: CASSAGLAGLDEQYF.

In regard to this clone: The junction shows a germline mismatch at one end, possibly a read error. The J gene is TRBJ1-6, the V gene TRBV6-5; D gene uncertain. CDR1 is MNHEY, CDR2 SVGAGI, per germline. This CDR3 contains 15 residues. The CDR3: CASSYSLEFDSPLHF. The CDR3 DNA reads as TGTGCCAGCAGCTACTCCTTGGAATTCGATTCACCCCTCCACTTT.

In this sample, this clone turned up once. The V call is TRBV30, the J call TRBJ1-5, with D maybe TRBD1 (5 bases). Germline assignment: CDR1 GTSNPN and CDR2 SVGIG (reference sequence). The CDR3 runs 11 residues. V was pared by 5 bases and J by 4 bases, with 6 bases between. The CDR3 bases are TGTGCCTGGGGGGGGAATCAGCCCCAGCATTTT. Translation gives CAWGGNQPQHF.